The 32 T cell receptor beta chains presented below share a single source sample, sequenced in a study of vaccination effects on CD4 cells after COVID-19. Measured with immunoSEQ multiplex PCR; TCRdb has only the in-frame clones, and not every one. The sample lists about 58,000 clones; roughly 80% were seen once. Culture proceeded for nine to eleven days, and CD4+ T cells were then isolated. These receptors are not linked to any known antigen. This specimen consisted of CD4+ T cells from PBMCs cultured without peptide, obtained before COVID-19 vaccination. These receptors originate from a human donor who received a COVID-19 vaccine.

V gene TRBV18 combines with J gene TRBJ1-4, with 7 bases identical to TRBD1. The CDR3 contains 13 residues. The ends lost 3 bases at V and 5 bases at J; junction bases unmatched: 0. From germline, CDR1 is KGHSH and CDR2 LQKENI. The CDR3 loop is CASSPGQNEKLFF. The CDR3 nucleotides are TGTGCCAGCTCACCGGGACAGAATGAAAAACTGTTTTTT.

The CDR3 bases are TGTGCCACCGAATCTACCGGGGCTTTCTTT. Its translation: CATESTGAFF. The rearrangement uses TRBV10-3 and TRBJ1-1; D is uncertain. The germline V gene encodes CDR1 ENHRY and CDR2 SYGVKD. The CDR3 covers 10 residues. Trimming left V 10 bases short and J 11 bases short, with 14 bases between.

About this clone itself: Its ends do not fully match the called genes, so a read error is possible. The chain links TRBV5-1 to TRBJ2-5, with D perhaps matching TRBD2 (5 bases). The CDR3 runs to 13 residues. Germline V gene lookup returns CDR1 SGHRS and CDR2 YFSETQ. CDR3 protein: CANSAGPTETQYF. The CDR3 nucleotides are TGCGCCAACAGCGCGGGCCCAACGGAGACCCAGTACTTC.

J is TRBJ2-5 and V is TRBV4-2; TRBD2 matches 8 bases. Germline assignment: CDR1 LGHNA and CDR2 YNFKEQ. V was pared by 0 bases and J by 2 bases, with 5 bases of the junction left unmatched. This CDR3 is built from 16 residues. The CDR3 sequence is CASSQEPSGGQETQYF. The CDR3 bases are TGTGCCAGCAGCCAAGAACCCAGCGGGGGACAAGAGACCCAGTACTTC.

The chain carries TRBV7-9 and TRBJ2-7; the D call may be TRBD1 or TRBD2 (5 bases each). The CDR3 extends over 13 amino acids. Trimming removed 3 bases at V and 3 bases at J, with 9 bases between. CDR1 SEHNR and CDR2 FQNEAQ come from the germline V gene (reference sequence). The CDR3: CASSLGRYYEQYV. CDR3 sequence (DNA): TGTGCCAGCAGCTTGGGACGGTACTACGAGCAGTACGTC.

This rearrangement joins TRBV6-5 to TRBJ2-2; D may correspond to TRBD1 or TRBD2 (5 bases each). The germline V and J ends were trimmed by 6 bases and 6 bases, with 14 bases remaining between them. CDR1 is MNHEY and CDR2 is SVGAGI in the germline V gene. There are 14 residues in the CDR3. The CDR3 DNA is TGTGCCAGCAGAAGGGACGGCGCCTCCGGGGAGCTGTTTTTT. The encoded protein is CASRRDGASGELFF.

This clone was recorded only once. The chain recombines TRBV9 with TRBJ2-7; TRBD2 aligns across 11 bases. There are 19 residues in the CDR3. Trimming took 3 bases from V and 3 from J; bases not matched to a gene: 17. Germline values: CDR1 SGDLS, CDR2 YYNGEE. CDR3 nucleotide sequence: TGTGCCAGCAGCGGTGGACTAGCGGGCACCGACTCTCTGGTCTACGAGCAGTACGTC. Its translation: CASSGGLAGTDSLVYEQYV.

This rearrangement joins TRBV18 to TRBJ1-1; D gene ambiguous. Trimming took 2 bases from V and 0 from J, leaving 7 bases between them. The CDR3 is made up of 14 amino acids. Germline assignment: CDR1 KGHSH and CDR2 LQKENI. The CDR3 DNA follows: TGTGCCAGCTCACCAGGAACGGTGAACACTGAAGCTTTCTTT. Translation: CASSPGTVNTEAFF.

In regard to this clone: At one boundary the junction diverges from the germline segment, which might be a read error. The rearrangement joins TRBV9 to TRBJ1-4, with TRBD1 as a possible D gene (5 bases). The germline gives CDR1 SGDLS, CDR2 YYNGEE. The CDR3 has 13 amino acids. This chain's CDR3 is CASSVEAGGTVLF. CDR3 sequence (DNA): TGTGCCAGCAGCGTAGAGGCCGGGGGGACGGTGCTTTTT.

V gene TRBV18 combines with J gene TRBJ1-2, with TRBD1 matching over 12 bases. CDR3 length: 14 residues. In germline, CDR1 is KGHSH, CDR2 LQKENI. The V gene end was trimmed by 2 bases and the J gene end by 8 bases; junction bases not matched to a gene: 3. CDR3 in amino acids: CASSPGTGGWGYTF. In nucleotides, the CDR3 is TGTGCCAGCTCACCAGGGACAGGGGGCTGGGGCTACACCTTC.

This clone was picked up a small number of times. The chain joins TRBV30 to TRBJ1-3, with a weak D call TRBD1 (5 bases). The CDR3 runs to 14 residues. Germline values: CDR1 GTSNPN, CDR2 SVGIG (reference sequence). V lost 0 bases to trimming and J lost 2 bases, with 8 bases between them. The CDR3 nucleotides are TGTGCCTGGAGTGTAATGGGGGCTGGAAACACCATATATTTT. As protein: CAWSVMGAGNTIYF.

The chain's CDR3 is CASSSGTSERTQYF. The CDR3 nucleotides read TGTGCCAGCAGCTCTGGGACTAGTGAAAGGACCCAGTACTTC. The chain couples TRBV7-2 to TRBJ2-5; TRBD2 matches at 8 bases. This CDR3 has 14 amino acids. Trimming at V came to 4 bases and at J to 7 bases, leaving 8 bases not matched to a gene. CDR1 is SGHTA, CDR2 FQGNSA, per germline.

This chain uses TRBV9 with TRBJ1-3, with D unclear. Germline CDR1 and CDR2: SGDLS and YYNGEE. The CDR3 extends over 15 amino acids. V lost 3 bases and J 4 bases, leaving 14 bases between the germline ends. The CDR3 DNA follows: TGTGCCAGCAGCGGTCTGGGGATGAGAGGAAACACCATATATTTT. It encodes CASSGLGMRGNTIYF.

This chain joins TRBV7-2 and TRBJ2-2, with TRBD1 matching 7 bases. Germline CDR1 and CDR2: SGHTA and FQGNSA. Trimming at V came to 1 base and at J to 4 bases, leaving 6 bases not matched to a gene. CDR3 length: 16 amino acids. The CDR3 loop is CASSLGLGQLTGELFF. The CDR3, as DNA: TGTGCCAGCAGCTTAGGCCTGGGACAGCTCACCGGGGAGCTGTTTTTT.

The table lists this clone with a count of one. The V and J genes are TRBV2 and TRBJ2-3; D gene unclear. The V gene lost 6 bases and the J gene lost 0 bases, with 10 bases spanning the gap. Germline V lookup: CDR1 SNHLY, CDR2 FYNNEI. CDR3 length: 14 residues. The CDR3 coding sequence is TGTGCCAGCAGAATTACCCAGAGCACAGATACGCAGTATTTT. This gives the protein CASRITQSTDTQYF.

This clone appeared a single time. V and J are TRBV3-1 (or the pseudogene TRBV3-2) and TRBJ1-2; D remains unclear. CDR1 and CDR2 (germline): LGHDT, YNNKEL (reference sequence). The V end was cut by 0 bases, the J end by 3 bases, with 8 bases between. This CDR3 contains 14 residues. As DNA, the CDR3 is TGTGCCAGCAGCCAAGATCTAAATGACTATGGCTACACCTTC. It specifies CASSQDLNDYGYTF.

The chain employs TRBV19 and TRBJ1-2; D remains ambiguous. Germline V gene data show CDR1 as LNHDA and CDR2 as SQIVND (reference sequence). With 6 bases removed from V and 2 bases from J, the gap between germline ends came to 7 bases. CDR3 length equals 12 residues. CDR3 sequence (DNA): TGTGCCAGTAGGTCCCAGAACTATGGCTACACCTTC. Translated: CASRSQNYGYTF.

The chain links TRBV2 to TRBJ1-2, with D unresolved. V lost 2 bases, J lost 2 bases, and 6 bases lay in between. Germline CDR1 and CDR2: SNHLY and FYNNEI. CDR3 size: 13 residues. The CDR3 bases are TGTGCCAGCAGTGAAAGAGGGAACTATGGCTACACCTTC. Amino acids: CASSERGNYGYTF.

The chain joins TRBV2 to TRBJ1-1, with a tentative D call TRBD1 (5 bases). Germline assignment: CDR1 SNHLY and CDR2 FYNNEI. This CDR3 comprises 13 residues. V lost 4 bases, J lost 10 bases, and 16 bases lay in between. DNA of the CDR3: TGTGCCAGCAGTGTGGGCCAGGGAGCGGGAGCTTTCTTT. This codes for CASSVGQGAGAFF. Full variable domain (missing parts from reference TRBV2 and TRBJ1-1): EPEVTQTPSHQVTQMGQEVILRCVPISNHLYFYWYRQILGQKVEFLVSFYNNEISEKSEIFDDQFSVERPDGSNFTLKIRSTKLEDSAMYFCASSVGQGAGAFFGQGTRLTVV.

This CDR3 reads CASSQGDFTGELFF. The CDR3 nucleotides read TGTGCCAGCAGCCAAGGGGACTTCACCGGGGAGCTGTTTTTT. The chain links TRBV3-1 (or the pseudogene TRBV3-2) to TRBJ2-2, with D tentatively TRBD2 (6 bases). CDR3 size: 14 residues. The germline gives CDR1 LGHDT, CDR2 YNNKEL (reference sequence). Trimming cost V 1 base and J 4 bases, with 7 bases left between them.

This clone was detected only once. The chain couples TRBV7-9 to TRBJ2-7; tentative D call: TRBD2 (6 bases). The CDR3 runs to 15 residues. CDR1 SEHNR and CDR2 FQNEAQ come from the germline V gene (reference sequence). The germline V and J ends were trimmed by 5 bases and 0 bases, with 14 bases remaining between them. CDR3 sequence: CASSRDSAPSYEQYV. CDR3 DNA: TGTGCCAGCAGCCGGGACTCAGCCCCCTCCTACGAGCAGTACGTC.

The J gene is TRBJ2-1, the V gene TRBV5-1, with 8 positions matching TRBD1. The CDR3 sequence is 18 residues long. V gave up 0 bases and J gave up 6 bases; unmatched junction bases: 14. Germline V lookup: CDR1 SGHRS, CDR2 YFSETQ. The CDR3 DNA sequence: TGCGCCAGCAGCTTGGTTTGGTCAGGGGGCTTAAGTACCAATGAGCAGTTCTTC. It translates to CASSLVWSGGLSTNEQFF.

The table lists this clone with a few counts. The chain uses TRBV3-1 (or the pseudogene TRBV3-2) and TRBJ1-3; D not resolved. V lost 4 bases, J lost 4 bases, and 8 bases lay in between. CDR3 length equals 13 residues. Germline CDR1 reads LGHDT; CDR2 reads YNNKEL (reference sequence). CDR3 in amino acids: CASSPGGGNTIYF. The CDR3 DNA reads as TGTGCCAGCAGCCCAGGAGGGGGAAACACCATATATTTT.

The CDR3 DNA reads as TGTGCCAGTAGTATAACCGGGGGCCGAACTGAAGCTTTCTTT. This encodes CASSITGGRTEAFF. The chain is built from TRBV19 and TRBJ1-1; maybe TRBD1 (6 bases). The V and J ends lost 2 bases and 5 bases respectively, with 12 bases between them. CDR3 size: 14 residues. Germline V lookup: CDR1 LNHDA, CDR2 SQIVND (reference sequence). Using reference TRBV19 and TRBJ1-1 for the parts outside the CDR3, the full variable domain is DGGITQSPKYLFRKEGQNVTLSCEQNLNHDAMYWYRQDPGQGLRLIYYSQIVNDFQKGDIAEGYSVSREKKESFPLTVTSAQKNPTAFYLCASSITGGRTEAFFGQGTRLTVV.

This clone was picked up one time. The rearrangement links TRBV5-6 to TRBJ2-5; no firm D call. Germline CDR1 SGHDT, CDR2 YYEEEE. Trimming removed 4 bases at V and 4 bases at J, with 5 bases between. The CDR3 covers 11 residues. CDR3 nucleotides: TGTGCCAGCAGCCCGAGAGAGACCCAGTACTTC. As protein: CASSPRETQYF.

This clone has a single count. The chain combines TRBV9 with TRBJ2-3; 7 nucleotides agree with TRBD2. There are 14 residues in the CDR3. CDR1 SGDLS and CDR2 YYNGEE come from the germline V gene. The V segment lost 4 bases and the J segment 4 bases; nucleotides outside the gene matches: 6. This CDR3 reads CASSFQRGADTQYF. The CDR3 DNA follows: TGTGCCAGCAGCTTCCAGCGGGGAGCAGATACGCAGTATTTT.

This sequence joins TRBV5-1 and TRBJ2-5; D is perhaps TRBD1 (6 bases). V was cut by 4 bases and J by 5 bases, with 15 bases left in between. The CDR3 covers 14 residues. The germline gives CDR1 SGHRS, CDR2 YFSETQ. In DNA form, the CDR3 reads TGCGCCAGCAGCCTAGGACAGTTTTATGAGACCCAGTACTTC. Its translation is CASSLGQFYETQYF.

The chain's CDR3 is CASSVDATNEKLFF. The DNA of the CDR3 is TGTGCCAGCAGCGTAGATGCAACTAATGAAAAACTGTTTTTT. The chain uses TRBV3-1 (or the pseudogene TRBV3-2) and TRBJ1-4; D ambiguous. This CDR3 is built from 14 residues. Trimming took off 5 bases at V and 0 bases at J, with 7 bases between the two ends. Looked up from germline, CDR1 is LGHDT and CDR2 is YNNKEL (reference sequence).

The chain employs TRBV29-1 and TRBJ2-5; no clear D. The CDR3 runs to 12 residues. Trimming took off 3 bases at V and 5 bases at J, with 10 bases between the two ends. Germline loops: CDR1 SQVTM, CDR2 ANQGSEA. This chain's CDR3 is CSVEALGETQYF. The CDR3 DNA is TGCAGCGTTGAGGCTTTAGGCGAGACCCAGTACTTC.

This clone came up a few times. The chain carries TRBV5-1 and TRBJ2-5; D perhaps matches TRBD1 (5 bases). CDR1 SGHRS and CDR2 YFSETQ come from the germline V gene. With 4 bases removed from V and 4 bases from J, the gap between germline ends came to 14 bases. The length of the CDR3 is 14 residues. The CDR3 loop is CASSTGTHPETQYF. The DNA of the CDR3 is TGCGCCAGCAGCACAGGTACCCACCCAGAGACCCAGTACTTC.

The chain recombines TRBV5-1 with TRBJ1-6; TRBD1 aligns across 11 bases. This CDR3 comprises 17 residues. Germline V gives CDR1 SGHRS, CDR2 YFSETQ. Trimming removed 3 bases from V and 10 bases from J; junction bases left unmatched: 12. The chain's CDR3 is CASSSLLGQGVQSPLHF. In DNA, the CDR3 is TGCGCCAGCAGCTCACTCTTGGGACAGGGGGTACAGTCACCCCTCCACTTT.

The CDR3 loop reads CAINRDEQYV. CDR3 bases: TGTGCCATCAATCGGGACGAGCAGTACGTC. The chain employs TRBV10-3 and TRBJ2-7; D unclear. Germline V gene data show CDR1 as ENHRY and CDR2 as SYGVKD. The CDR3 contains 10 residues. The germline V and J ends were trimmed by 7 bases and 5 bases, with 6 bases remaining between them.